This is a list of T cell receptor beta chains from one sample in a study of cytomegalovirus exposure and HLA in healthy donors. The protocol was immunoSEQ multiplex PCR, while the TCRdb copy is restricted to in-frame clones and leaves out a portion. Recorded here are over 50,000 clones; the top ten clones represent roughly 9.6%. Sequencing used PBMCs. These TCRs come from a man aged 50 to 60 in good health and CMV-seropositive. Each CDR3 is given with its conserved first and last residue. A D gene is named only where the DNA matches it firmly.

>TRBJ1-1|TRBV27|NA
CASTPSLMNTEAFF
TGTGCCAGCACCCCGAGCCTCATGAACACTGAAGCTTTCTTT
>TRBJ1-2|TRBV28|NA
CASSAGGLDYGYTF
TGTGCCAGCTCCGCCGGAGGGCTTGACTATGGCTACACCTTC
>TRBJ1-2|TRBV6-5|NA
CASSYSLKAGGYTF
TGTGCCAGCAGTTACTCCTTGAAGGCGGGTGGCTACACCTTC
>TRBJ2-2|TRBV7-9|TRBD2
CASSLGSGGPNTGELFF
TGTGCCAGCAGCTTAGGTAGCGGGGGCCCTAACACCGGGGAGCTGTTTTTT
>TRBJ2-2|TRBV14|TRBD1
CASSRQGAGELFF
TGTGCCAGCAGCCGACAGGGGGCCGGGGAGCTGTTTTTT
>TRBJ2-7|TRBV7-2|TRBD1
CASSPNDRGDEQYF
TGTGCCAGCAGCCCTAACGACAGGGGAGACGAGCAGTACTTC
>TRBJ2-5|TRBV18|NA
CASSPAGALSQETQYF
TGTGCCAGCTCACCTGCAGGGGCCCTGTCCCAAGAGACCCAGTACTTC
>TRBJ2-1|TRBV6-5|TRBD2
CASSPSGGSYNEQFF
TGTGCCAGCAGCCCGAGCGGGGGCTCCTACAATGAGCAGTTCTTC
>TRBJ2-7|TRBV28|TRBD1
CASSPGTGDHEQYF
TGTGCCAGCAGCCCCGGGACAGGGGACCACGAGCAGTACTTC
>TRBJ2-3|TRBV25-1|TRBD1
CASSGTGGLTDTQYF
TGTGCCAGCAGCGGAACAGGGGGCTTGACAGATACGCAGTATTTT
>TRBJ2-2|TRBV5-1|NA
CASSPLASRGTGELFF
TGCGCCAGCAGCCCTCTAGCGAGCCGAGGGACCGGGGAGCTGTTTTTT
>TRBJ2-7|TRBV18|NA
CASSPQRTTGVAYEQYF
TGTGCCAGCTCACCACAGCGAACTACAGGAGTCGCCTACGAGCAGTACTTC
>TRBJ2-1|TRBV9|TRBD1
CASSAGQGSYNEQFF
TGTGCCAGCAGCGCCGGACAGGGGTCCTACAATGAGCAGTTCTTC
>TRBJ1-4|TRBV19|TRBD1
CASSPQGDEKLFF
TGTGCCAGTAGTCCGCAGGGGGACGAAAAACTGTTTTTT
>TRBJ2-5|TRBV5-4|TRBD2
CASSSTSAQETQYF
TGTGCCAGCAGCTCGACTAGCGCCCAAGAGACCCAGTACTTC
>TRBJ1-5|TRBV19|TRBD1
CASSGTGVIHSNQPQHF
TGTGCCAGTAGCGGGACAGGGGTGATCCATAGCAATCAGCCCCAGCATTTT
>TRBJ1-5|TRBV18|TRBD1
CASSPGTANQPQHF
TGTGCCAGCTCACCGGGGACAGCGAATCAGCCCCAGCATTTT
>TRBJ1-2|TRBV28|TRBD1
CASSLGTGTDYGYTF
TGTGCCAGCAGTTTGGGGACAGGGACCGACTATGGCTACACCTTC
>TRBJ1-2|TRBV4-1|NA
CASSQDRGIGGYGYTF
TGCGCCAGCAGCCAAGATCGGGGGATCGGGGGCTATGGCTACACCTTC
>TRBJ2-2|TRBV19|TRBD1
CASSIATGSNTGELFF
TGTGCCAGTAGTATAGCGACAGGGTCGAACACCGGGGAGCTGTTTTTT
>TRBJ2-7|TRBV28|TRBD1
CASMLATGVAYEQYF
TGTGCCAGCATGTTAGCGACAGGGGTCGCCTACGAGCAGTACTTC
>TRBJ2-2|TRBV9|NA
CASSTRGLNTGELFF
TGTGCCAGCAGCACACGGGGGTTAAACACCGGGGAGCTGTTTTTT
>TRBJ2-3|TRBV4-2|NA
CASTQGGAADTQYF
TGTGCCAGCACCCAGGGGGGAGCAGCAGATACGCAGTATTTT
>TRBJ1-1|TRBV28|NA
CASSFPMAVMNTEAFF
TGTGCCAGCAGTTTCCCGATGGCAGTAATGAACACTGAAGCTTTCTTT
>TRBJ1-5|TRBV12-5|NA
CASGLKENQPQHF
TGTGCTAGTGGTTTGAAGGAGAATCAGCCCCAGCATTTT
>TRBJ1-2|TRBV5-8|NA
CASSPRGRGTNYGYTF
TGTGCCAGCAGCCCCCGGGGGAGGGGGACTAACTATGGCTACACCTTC
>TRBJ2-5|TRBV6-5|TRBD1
CASSTGQVIQETQYF
TGTGCCAGCAGTACGGGACAGGTGATACAAGAGACCCAGTACTTC
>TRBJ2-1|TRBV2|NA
CASRPGSFGPNEQFF
TGTGCCAGCAGGCCAGGGTCCTTCGGCCCGAATGAGCAGTTCTTC
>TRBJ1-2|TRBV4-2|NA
CASSQDPQGRDGYTF
TGTGCCAGCAGCCAAGATCCACAGGGTAGGGATGGCTACACCTTC
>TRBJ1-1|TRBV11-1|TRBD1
CASSLGDSRNTEAFF
TGTGCCAGCAGCTTAGGGGACAGTCGGAACACTGAAGCTTTCTTT
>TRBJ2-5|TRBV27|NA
CASSPMEGAETQYF
TGTGCCAGCAGTCCTATGGAGGGAGCGGAGACCCAGTACTTC
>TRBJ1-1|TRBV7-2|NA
CASSLQGMNTEAFF
TGTGCCAGCAGCTTACAGGGGATGAACACTGAAGCTTTCTTT